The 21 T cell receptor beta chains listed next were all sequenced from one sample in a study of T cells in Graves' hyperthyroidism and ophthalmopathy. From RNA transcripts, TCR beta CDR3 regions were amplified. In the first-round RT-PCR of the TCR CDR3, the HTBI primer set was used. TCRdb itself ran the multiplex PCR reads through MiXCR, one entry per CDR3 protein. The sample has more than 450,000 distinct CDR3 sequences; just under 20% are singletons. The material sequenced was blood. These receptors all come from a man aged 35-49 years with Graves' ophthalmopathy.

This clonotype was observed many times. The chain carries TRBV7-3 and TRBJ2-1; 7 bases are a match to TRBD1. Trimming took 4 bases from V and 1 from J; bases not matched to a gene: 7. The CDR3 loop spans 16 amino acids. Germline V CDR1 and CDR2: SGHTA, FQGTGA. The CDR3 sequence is CASSSITGESYNEQFF. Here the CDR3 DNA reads TGTGCCAGCAGCTCCATCACAGGGGAGTCCTACAATGAGCAGTTCTTC.

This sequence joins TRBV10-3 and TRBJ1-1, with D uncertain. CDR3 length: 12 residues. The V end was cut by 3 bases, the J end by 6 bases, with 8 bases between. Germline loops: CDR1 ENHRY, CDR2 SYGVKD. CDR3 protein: CAISDRVSEAFF. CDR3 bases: TGTGCCATCAGTGACCGGGTGTCTGAAGCTTTCTTT.

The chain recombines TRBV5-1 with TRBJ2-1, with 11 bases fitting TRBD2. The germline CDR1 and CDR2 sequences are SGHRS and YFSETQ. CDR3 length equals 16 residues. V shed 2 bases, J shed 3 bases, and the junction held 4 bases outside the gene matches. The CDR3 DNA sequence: TGCGCCAGCAGCTTACCGGGACTAGCGGTCTACAATGAGCAGTTCTTC. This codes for CASSLPGLAVYNEQFF. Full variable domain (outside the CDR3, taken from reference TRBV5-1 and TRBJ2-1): KAGVTQTPRYLIKTRGQQVTLSCSPISGHRSVSWYQQTPGQGLQFLFEYFSETQRNKGNFPGRFSGRQFSNSRSEMNVSTLELGDSALYLCASSLPGLAVYNEQFFGPGTRLTVL.

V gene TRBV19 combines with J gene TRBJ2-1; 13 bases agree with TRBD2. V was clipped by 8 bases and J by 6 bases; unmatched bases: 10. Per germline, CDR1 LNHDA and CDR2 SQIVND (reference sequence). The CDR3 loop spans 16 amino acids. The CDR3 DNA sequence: TGTGCCAGTGGAAAACCCGGGACTAGCGGGACCAATGAGCAGTTCTTC. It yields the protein CASGKPGTSGTNEQFF.

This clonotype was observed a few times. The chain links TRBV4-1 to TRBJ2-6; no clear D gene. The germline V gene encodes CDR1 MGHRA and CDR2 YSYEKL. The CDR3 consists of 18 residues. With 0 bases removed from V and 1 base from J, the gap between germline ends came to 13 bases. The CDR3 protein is CASSQDIGSGSGANVLTF. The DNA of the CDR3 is TGCGCCAGCAGCCAAGATATAGGGTCCGGGTCTGGGGCCAACGTCCTGACTTTC.

The CDR3 spells CASSLLFSGRARNTGELFF. The CDR3 coding sequence is TGTGCCAGCAGCTTACTTTTTAGCGGGAGGGCCAGGAACACCGGGGAGCTGTTTTTT. V usage is TRBV7-9 and J usage is TRBJ2-2; TRBD2 matches at 11 bases. CDR1 SEHNR and CDR2 FQNEAQ come from the germline V gene (reference sequence). After removal of 2 bases from V and 1 base from J, the junction contained 9 bases not matched to a gene. This CDR3 is 19 amino acids long.

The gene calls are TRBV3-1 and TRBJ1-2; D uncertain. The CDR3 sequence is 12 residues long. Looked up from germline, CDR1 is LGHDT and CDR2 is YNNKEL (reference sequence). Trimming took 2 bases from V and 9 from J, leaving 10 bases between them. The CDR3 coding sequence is TGTGCCAGCAGCCAATCCCCTTTGAGCTACACCTTC. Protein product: CASSQSPLSYTF.

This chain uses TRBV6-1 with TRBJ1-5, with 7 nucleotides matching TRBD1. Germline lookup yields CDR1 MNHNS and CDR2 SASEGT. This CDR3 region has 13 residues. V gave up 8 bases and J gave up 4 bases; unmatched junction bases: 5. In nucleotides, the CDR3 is TGTGCCAGCTCCGGGACAGCTAATCAGCCCCAGCATTTT. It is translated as CASSGTANQPQHF.

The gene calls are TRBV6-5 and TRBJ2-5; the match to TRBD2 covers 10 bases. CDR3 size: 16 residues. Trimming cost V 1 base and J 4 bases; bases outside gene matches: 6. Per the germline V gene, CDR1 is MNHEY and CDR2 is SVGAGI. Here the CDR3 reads CASSYWTSGNSETQYF. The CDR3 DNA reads TGTGCCAGCAGTTACTGGACTAGCGGAAACTCAGAGACCCAGTACTTC.

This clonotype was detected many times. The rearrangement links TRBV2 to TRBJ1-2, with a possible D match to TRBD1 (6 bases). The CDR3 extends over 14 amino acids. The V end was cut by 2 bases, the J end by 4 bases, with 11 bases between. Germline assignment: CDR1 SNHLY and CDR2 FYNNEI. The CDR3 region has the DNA TGTGCCAGCAGTGAACGTCAGGGGCTCTATGGCTACACCTTC. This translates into CASSERQGLYGYTF.

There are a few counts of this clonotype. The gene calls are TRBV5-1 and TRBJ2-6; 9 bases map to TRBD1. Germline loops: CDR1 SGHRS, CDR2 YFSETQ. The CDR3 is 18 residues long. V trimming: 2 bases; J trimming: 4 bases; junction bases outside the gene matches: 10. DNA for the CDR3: TGCGCCAGCAGCTTACAGGGGGCCGCACTCAGAGGGGCCAACGTCCTGACTTTC. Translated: CASSLQGAALRGANVLTF.

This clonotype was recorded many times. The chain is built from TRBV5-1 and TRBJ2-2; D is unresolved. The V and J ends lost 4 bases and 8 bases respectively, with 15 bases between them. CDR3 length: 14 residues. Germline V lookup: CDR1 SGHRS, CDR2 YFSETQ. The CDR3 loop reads CASSQTPDVGELFF. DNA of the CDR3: TGCGCCAGCAGCCAGACACCCGACGTAGGGGAGCTGTTTTTT.

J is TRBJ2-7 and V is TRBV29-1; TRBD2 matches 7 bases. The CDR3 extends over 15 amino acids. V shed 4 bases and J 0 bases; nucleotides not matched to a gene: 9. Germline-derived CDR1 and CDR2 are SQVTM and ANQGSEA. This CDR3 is CSVVGLAVYSYEQYF. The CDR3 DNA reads TGCAGCGTTGTTGGGCTAGCGGTCTACTCCTACGAGCAGTACTTC.

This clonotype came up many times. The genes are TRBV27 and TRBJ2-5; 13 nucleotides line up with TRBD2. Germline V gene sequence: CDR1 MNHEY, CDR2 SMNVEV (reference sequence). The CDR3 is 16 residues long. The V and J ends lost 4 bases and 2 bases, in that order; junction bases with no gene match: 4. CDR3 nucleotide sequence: TGTGCCAGCAGTTCCCGGACTAGCGGGGGACAAGAGACCCAGTACTTC. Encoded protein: CASSSRTSGGQETQYF.

CDR3 loop: CASSLGGGDGNTIYF. The DNA of the CDR3 is TGCGCCAGCAGCTTGGGTGGAGGGGACGGAAACACCATATATTTT. This chain connects TRBV5-1 to TRBJ1-3; tentatively, D is TRBD1 (5 bases). Deletions cut 0 bases from V and 4 bases from J, with 11 bases between. The length of the CDR3 is 15 residues. Germline V gene data show CDR1 as SGHRS and CDR2 as YFSETQ. The variable domain in full, completed from reference TRBV5-1 and TRBJ1-3, reads KAGVTQTPRYLIKTRGQQVTLSCSPISGHRSVSWYQQTPGQGLQFLFEYFSETQRNKGNFPGRFSGRQFSNSRSEMNVSTLELGDSALYLCASSLGGGDGNTIYFGEGSWLTVV.

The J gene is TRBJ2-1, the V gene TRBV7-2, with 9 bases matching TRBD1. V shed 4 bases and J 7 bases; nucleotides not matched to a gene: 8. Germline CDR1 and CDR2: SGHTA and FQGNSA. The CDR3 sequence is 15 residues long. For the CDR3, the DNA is TGTGCCAGCAGCTCACTCCCGGGACAGGGTAATGAGCAGTTCTTC. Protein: CASSSLPGQGNEQFF.

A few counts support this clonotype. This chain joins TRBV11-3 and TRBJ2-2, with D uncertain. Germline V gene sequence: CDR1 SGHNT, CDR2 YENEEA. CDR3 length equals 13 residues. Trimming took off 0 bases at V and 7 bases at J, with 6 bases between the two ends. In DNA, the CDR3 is TGTGCCAGCAGCTTAGATCTGGTCGGGGAGCTGTTTTTT. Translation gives CASSLDLVGELFF.

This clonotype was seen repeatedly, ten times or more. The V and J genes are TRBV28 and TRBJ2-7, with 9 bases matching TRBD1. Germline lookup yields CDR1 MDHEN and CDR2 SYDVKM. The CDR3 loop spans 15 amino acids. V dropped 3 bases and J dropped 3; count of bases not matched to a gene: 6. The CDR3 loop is CASSFPMGQGYEQYF. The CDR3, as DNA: TGTGCCAGCAGTTTTCCAATGGGACAGGGCTACGAGCAGTACTTC.

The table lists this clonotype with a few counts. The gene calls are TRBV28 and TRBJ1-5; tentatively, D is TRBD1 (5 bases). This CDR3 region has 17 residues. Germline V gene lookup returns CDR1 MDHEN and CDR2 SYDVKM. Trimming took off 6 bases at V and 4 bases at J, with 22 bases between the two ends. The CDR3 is CASSSLGVQGTNQPQHF. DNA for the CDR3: TGTGCCAGCAGCTCATTGGGCGTCCAGGGTACGAATCAGCCCCAGCATTTT.

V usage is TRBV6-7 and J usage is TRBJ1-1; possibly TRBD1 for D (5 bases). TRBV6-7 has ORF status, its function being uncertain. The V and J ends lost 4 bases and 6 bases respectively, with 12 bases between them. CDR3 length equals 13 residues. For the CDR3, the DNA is TGTGCCAGCAGTTTCAGGGTATGCGCTGAAGCTTTCTTT. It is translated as CASSFRVCAEAFF.

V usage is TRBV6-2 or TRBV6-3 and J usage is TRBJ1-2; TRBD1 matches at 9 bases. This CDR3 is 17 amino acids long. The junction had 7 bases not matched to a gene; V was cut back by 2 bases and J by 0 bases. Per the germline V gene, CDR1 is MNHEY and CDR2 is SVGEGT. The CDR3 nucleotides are TGTGCCAGCAGTTACCAAACAGGGACAGGGCCTAACTATGGCTACACCTTC. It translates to CASSYQTGTGPNYGYTF.